This T cell receptor beta chain was found in a study of CD8 T cells in ankylosing spondylitis. Trimming stripped 4 bases from V and 1 base from J, with 9 bases between. Germline V gene data show CDR1 as SGHRS and CDR2 as YFSETQ. The CDR3 extends over 13 amino acids. Quantitative 5'-RACE with molecular barcodes generated TCR beta libraries. MiXCR, run by TCRdb on the 5' RACE reads, gives a single entry per CDR3 protein. Of some 840,000 distinct CDR3 sequences detected, 10% to 15% appear once; the ten largest clones hold approximately 0.51%. This clonotype has ten or more counts. Its matching antigen is unknown. Whole-study findings and limits: A motif of seven or eight highly homologous TCR beta variants was seen as apparently characteristic of ankylosing spondylitis blood. Disease-linked clones were found to be CD8+ and relatively rare in peripheral blood.

The receptor was derived from a male donor with ankylosing spondylitis. The chain recombines TRBV5-1 with TRBJ2-7; D ambiguous. The material sequenced was blood, either unsorted or a sorted T cell fraction (not recorded which). The CDR3 spells CASSVAYSYEQYF. As DNA, the CDR3 is TGCGCCAGCAGCGTTGCCTATTCCTACGAGCAGTACTTC.